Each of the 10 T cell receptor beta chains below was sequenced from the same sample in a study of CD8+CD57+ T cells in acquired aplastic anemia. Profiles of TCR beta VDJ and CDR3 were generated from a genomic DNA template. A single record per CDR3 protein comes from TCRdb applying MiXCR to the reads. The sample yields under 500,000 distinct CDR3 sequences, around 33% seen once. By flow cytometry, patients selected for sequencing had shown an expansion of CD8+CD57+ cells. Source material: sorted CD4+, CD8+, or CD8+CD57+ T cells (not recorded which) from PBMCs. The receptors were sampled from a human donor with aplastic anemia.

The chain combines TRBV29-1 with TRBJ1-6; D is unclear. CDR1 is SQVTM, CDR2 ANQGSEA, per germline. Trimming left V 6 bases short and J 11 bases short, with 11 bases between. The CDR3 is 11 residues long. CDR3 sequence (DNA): TGCAGCGTATCTAGTACGCCACCCCTCCACTTT. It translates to CSVSSTPPLHF.

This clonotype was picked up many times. The chain's CDR3 is CSARTGVGIYGYTF. DNA of the CDR3: TGCAGTGCTAGGACAGGGGTAGGGATCTATGGCTACACCTTC. This chain links TRBV20-1 with TRBJ1-2; 8 positions agree with TRBD1. J lost 4 bases, V lost 3 bases, and 7 bases had no gene match. The CDR3 totals 14 residues. Germline V lookup: CDR1 DFQATT, CDR2 SNEGSKA (reference sequence).

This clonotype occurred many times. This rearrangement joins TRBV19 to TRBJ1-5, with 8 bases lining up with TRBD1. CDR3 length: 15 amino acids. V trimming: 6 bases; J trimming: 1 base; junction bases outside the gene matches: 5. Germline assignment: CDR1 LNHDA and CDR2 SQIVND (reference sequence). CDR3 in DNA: TGTGCCAGTAGAACAGGGGGTAGGAGCAATCAGCCCCAGCATTTT. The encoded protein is CASRTGGRSNQPQHF. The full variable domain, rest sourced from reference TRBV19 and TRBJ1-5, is DGGITQSPKYLFRKEGQNVTLSCEQNLNHDAMYWYRQDPGQGLRLIYYSQIVNDFQKGDIAEGYSVSREKKESFPLTVTSAQKNPTAFYLCASRTGGRSNQPQHFGDGTRLSIL.

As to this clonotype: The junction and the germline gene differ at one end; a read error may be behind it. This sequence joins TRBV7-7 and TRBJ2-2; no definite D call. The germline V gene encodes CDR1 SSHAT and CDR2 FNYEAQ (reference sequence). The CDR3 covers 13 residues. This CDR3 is CASSLEARRELFF. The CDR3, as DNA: TGTGCTAGCAGCTTAGAGGCTCGGCGGGAGCTGTTTTTT.

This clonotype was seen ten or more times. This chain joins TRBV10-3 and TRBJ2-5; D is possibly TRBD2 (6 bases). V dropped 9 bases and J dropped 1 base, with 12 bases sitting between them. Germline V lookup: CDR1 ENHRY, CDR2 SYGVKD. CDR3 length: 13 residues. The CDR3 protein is CAINSGAQETQYF. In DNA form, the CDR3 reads TGTGCCATTAATAGCGGAGCCCAAGAGACCCAGTACTTC.

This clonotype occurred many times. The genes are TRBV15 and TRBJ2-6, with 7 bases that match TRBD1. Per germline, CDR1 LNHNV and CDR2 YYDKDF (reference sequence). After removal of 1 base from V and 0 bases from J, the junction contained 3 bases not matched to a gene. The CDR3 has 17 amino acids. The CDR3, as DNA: TGTGCCACCAGCAGAGGGACAGGCACCTCTGGGGCCAACGTCCTGACTTTC. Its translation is CATSRGTGTSGANVLTF.

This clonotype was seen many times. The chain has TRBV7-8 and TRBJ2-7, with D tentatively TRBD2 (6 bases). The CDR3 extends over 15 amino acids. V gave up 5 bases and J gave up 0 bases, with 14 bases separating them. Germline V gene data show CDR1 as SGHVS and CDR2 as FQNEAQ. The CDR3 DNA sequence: TGTGCCAGCAGCCTCGACCGGCGGGGCTCCTACGAGCAGTACTTC. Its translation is CASSLDRRGSYEQYF.

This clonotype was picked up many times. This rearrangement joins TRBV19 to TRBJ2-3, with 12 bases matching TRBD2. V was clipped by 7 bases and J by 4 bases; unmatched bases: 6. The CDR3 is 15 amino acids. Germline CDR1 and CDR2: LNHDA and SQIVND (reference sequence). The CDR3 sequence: CASTPTSGRSDTQYF. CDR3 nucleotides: TGTGCCAGTACCCCAACTAGCGGGAGGTCAGATACGCAGTATTTT.

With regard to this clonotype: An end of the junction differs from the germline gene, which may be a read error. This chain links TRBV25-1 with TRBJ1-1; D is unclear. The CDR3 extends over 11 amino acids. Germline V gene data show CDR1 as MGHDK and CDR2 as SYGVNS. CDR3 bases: TGTGCCACCAGTATGTCTACTGAAGCTTTCTTT. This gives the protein CATSMSTEAFF. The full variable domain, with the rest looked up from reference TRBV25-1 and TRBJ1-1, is EADIYQTPRYLVIGTGKKITLECSQTMGHDKMYWYQQDPGMELHLIHYSYGVNSTEKGDLSSESTVSRIRTEHFPLTLESARPSHTSQYLCATSMSTEAFFGQGTRLTVV.

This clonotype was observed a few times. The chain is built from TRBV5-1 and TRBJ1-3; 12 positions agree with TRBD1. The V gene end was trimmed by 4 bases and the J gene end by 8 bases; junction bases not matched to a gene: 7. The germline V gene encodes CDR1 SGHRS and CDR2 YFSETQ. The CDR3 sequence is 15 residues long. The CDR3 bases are TGCGCCAGCAGCCAGGGACAGGGGGCCGGTCACACCATATATTTT. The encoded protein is CASSQGQGAGHTIYF.